Each of the 16 T cell receptor beta chains below was sequenced from the same sample in a study of OX40 agonist ivuxolimab in advanced cancers. TCRdb's table, derived via immunoSEQ multiplex PCR, lists solely in-frame clones and lacks some. Of about 70,000 clones listed, around 86% are singletons. The source material was CD4+ or CD8+ T cells sorted from blood, sampled in a trial of the OX40 agonist ivuxolimab. These receptors all come from an adult with an advanced solid tumor such as melanoma, head and neck, liver or kidney cancer.

The rearrangement uses TRBV7-9 and TRBJ2-5; no reliable D call. From germline, CDR1 is SEHNR and CDR2 FQNEAQ (reference sequence). The CDR3 covers 14 residues. Trimming removed 1 base from V and 7 bases from J, with 13 bases in between. The CDR3 here is CASSLVHQTGTQYF. The CDR3 DNA is TGTGCCAGCAGCTTAGTTCACCAAACGGGGACCCAGTACTTC. The variable domain in full, completed from reference TRBV7-9 and TRBJ2-5, reads DTGVSQNPRHKITKRGQNVTFRCDPISEHNRLYWYRQTLGQGPEFLTYFQNEAQLEKSRLLSDRFSAERPKGSFSTLEIQRTEQGDSAMYLCASSLVHQTGTQYFGPGTRLLVL.

Note on this clone: The same CDR3 arises from other DNA sequences in this sample as well. The CDR3 DNA reads as TGTGCCAGCAGCGTAGTTAGGGGAAGTGATGCTTTCTTT. It codes for CASSVVRGSDAFF. The J gene is TRBJ1-1, the V gene TRBV9; maybe TRBD1 (5 bases). Germline V gives CDR1 SGDLS, CDR2 YYNGEE. Between the trimmed V and J ends, which lost 0 bases and 11 bases, there was a span of 14 bases. The CDR3 contains 13 residues.

The V call is TRBV9, the J call TRBJ1-3; no reliable D call. CDR3 length: 15 residues. The germline CDR1 and CDR2 sequences are SGDLS and YYNGEE. V was trimmed by 2 bases and J by 0 bases, leaving 9 bases between them. The DNA of the CDR3 is TGTGCCAGCAGCGTCGGAAGAAGCTCTGGAAACACCATATATTTT. This encodes CASSVGRSSGNTIYF.

This clone appeared a single time. J is TRBJ1-6 and V is TRBV7-9; D not certain. The CDR3 totals 13 residues. Per the germline V gene, CDR1 is SEHNR and CDR2 is FQNEAQ (reference sequence). The V end lost 11 bases, the J end lost 7 bases, and 15 bases lay between the germline ends. As DNA, the CDR3 is TGTGCCTACAATGGGCTGGAAAATTCACCCCTCCACTTT. Protein product: CAYNGLENSPLHF.

The chain combines TRBV5-6 with TRBJ2-4, with D perhaps given as TRBD1 or TRBD2 (5 bases each). V lost 4 bases and J 1 base, leaving 15 bases between the germline ends. CDR1 is SGHDT, CDR2 YYEEEE, per germline. The CDR3 consists of 16 residues. CDR3 coding DNA: TGTGCCAGCAGCCTCCACGGGGCCTCGGCCAAAAACATTCAGTACTTC. Its protein is CASSLHGASAKNIQYF.

The chain is built from TRBV7-3 and TRBJ1-6; 9 bases fit TRBD1. V trimming: 6 bases; J trimming: 9 bases; junction bases outside the gene matches: 9. CDR1 is SGHTA, CDR2 FQGTGA, per germline. The CDR3 totals 15 residues. This chain's CDR3 is CASRPPGQGISPLHF. For the CDR3, the DNA is TGTGCCAGCAGGCCCCCGGGACAGGGAATTTCACCCCTCCACTTT.

The chain is built from TRBV11-3 and TRBJ1-6, with 8 bases matching TRBD1. Per the germline V gene, CDR1 is SGHNT and CDR2 is YENEEA. V lost 2 bases and J lost 7; bases outside the gene matches: 4. This CDR3 is 15 amino acids long. The chain's CDR3 is CASSLSQGANSPLHF. The DNA of the CDR3 is TGTGCCAGCAGCTTAAGCCAGGGGGCCAATTCACCCCTCCACTTT.

V usage is TRBV19 and J usage is TRBJ2-1, with 7 bases aligning to TRBD2. Germline CDR1 is LNHDA and CDR2 is SQIVND (reference sequence). Trimming removed 5 bases from V and 3 bases from J; junction bases left unmatched: 16. The CDR3 sequence is 18 residues long. In nucleotides, the CDR3 is TGTGCCAGTAGTTCCATCATATTCCTAGCGGCTGACTACAATGAGCAGTTCTTC. Residues: CASSSIIFLAADYNEQFF.

The chain uses TRBV28 and TRBJ2-6, with TRBD2 matching over 10 bases. V lost 6 bases, J lost 2 bases, and 10 bases stayed unmatched. The germline CDR1 and CDR2 sequences are MDHEN and SYDVKM. The CDR3 runs 18 residues. Written as DNA, the CDR3 is TGTGCCAGCAGAGGGAGGGGACTAGCGTTAACTGGGGCCAACGTCCTGACTTTC. It codes for CASRGRGLALTGANVLTF.

This rearrangement joins TRBV9 to TRBJ1-1, with 8 bases that match TRBD1. The germline V gene has CDR1 SGDLS and CDR2 YYNGEE. J lost 3 bases, V lost 2 bases, and 3 bases had no gene match. The CDR3 extends over 14 amino acids. The CDR3 DNA is TGTGCCAGCAGCGTTGGACAGGGTCACACTGAAGCTTTCTTT. Its protein product is CASSVGQGHTEAFF.

The genes are TRBV28 and TRBJ1-3, with 8 bases aligning to TRBD1. The germline V gene encodes CDR1 MDHEN and CDR2 SYDVKM. This CDR3 has 12 amino acids. V shed 6 bases and J 7 bases; nucleotides not matched to a gene: 2. The CDR3 DNA is TGTGCCAGCAGACAGGGGGGCAACACCATATATTTT. This sequence encodes CASRQGGNTIYF.

CDR3 bases: TGTGCCAGCAGCTTGAACCCTAGCACAGATACGCAGTATTTT. It codes for CASSLNPSTDTQYF. The gene calls are TRBV7-3 and TRBJ2-3; unclear D gene. The ends were cut back, 3 bases at V and 0 bases at J, with 7 bases in the middle. Germline lookup yields CDR1 SGHTA and CDR2 FQGTGA. The CDR3 extends over 14 amino acids.

The chain joins TRBV18 to TRBJ1-2, with 12 bases that match TRBD1. Germline lookup yields CDR1 KGHSH and CDR2 LQKENI. The V and J ends lost 0 bases and 4 bases, in that order; junction bases with no gene match: 6. There are 17 residues in the CDR3. CDR3 loop: CASSPPGDRGLRYGYTF. CDR3 nucleotide sequence: TGTGCCAGCTCACCACCGGGGGACAGGGGGCTACGCTATGGCTACACCTTC.

This chain uses TRBV7-3 with TRBJ2-2; D is ambiguous. The germline gives CDR1 SGHTA, CDR2 FQGTGA. The germline V and J ends were trimmed by 0 bases and 8 bases, with 13 bases remaining between them. This CDR3 has 15 residues. The CDR3: CASSLTKATPGELFF. The CDR3 nucleotides are TGTGCCAGCAGCTTAACAAAGGCTACCCCGGGGGAGCTGTTTTTT.

The gene calls are TRBV25-1 and TRBJ1-2; TRBD1 might be the D (6 bases). Deletions cut 6 bases from V and 5 bases from J, with 16 bases between. CDR3 length equals 14 residues. Germline CDR1 reads MGHDK; CDR2 reads SYGVNS. CDR3 coding DNA: TGTGCCAGCAGAGCGTCCCTGAGGGGGTATGGCTACACCTTC. This encodes CASRASLRGYGYTF.

The rearrangement joins TRBV7-8 to TRBJ2-7; D is perhaps TRBD1 (6 bases). With 1 base removed from V and 1 base from J, the gap between germline ends came to 20 bases. CDR3 length equals 18 residues. Germline CDR1 SGHVS, CDR2 FQNEAQ. Here the CDR3 reads CASSLGVIGQGMSYEQYF. As DNA, the CDR3 is TGTGCCAGCAGCTTAGGGGTGATCGGGCAGGGGATGTCCTACGAGCAGTACTTC. Using reference TRBV7-8 and TRBJ2-7 for the parts outside the CDR3, the full variable domain is GAGVSQSPRYKVAKRGQDVALRCDPISGHVSLFWYQQALGQGPEFLTYFQNEAQLDKSGLPSDRFFAERPEGSVSTLKIQRTQQEDSAVYLCASSLGVIGQGMSYEQYFGPGTRLTVT.